A single sample gave rise to the 25 T cell receptor beta chains below, sequenced in a study of spatial heterogeneity in lung cancer. The time point here: blood at routine non-recurrence follow-up after resection. TCRdb ran MiXCR on the 5' RACE reads and lists one entry per CDR3 protein. Of under 150,000 distinct CDR3 sequences listed, 10% to 14% are singletons. The sample in question was PBMCs, obtained at follow-up. These receptor sequences come from a female donor with early-stage non-small cell lung cancer.

This clonotype turned up a few times. The chain links TRBV19 to TRBJ2-1, with D tentatively TRBD1 (6 bases). The germline V and J ends were trimmed by 3 bases and 2 bases, with 14 bases remaining between them. Per germline, CDR1 LNHDA and CDR2 SQIVND (reference sequence). The CDR3 has 16 amino acids. The CDR3 coding sequence is TGTGCCAGTAGTATCACCAGGGGTACCCCCTACAATGAGCAGTTCTTC. Translated: CASSITRGTPYNEQFF.

The gene calls are TRBV12-3 or TRBV12-4 and TRBJ2-7; perhaps TRBD2 as D (5 bases). The ends were cut back, 2 bases at V and 6 bases at J, with 14 bases in the middle. The CDR3 contains 14 residues. This chain's CDR3 is CASSLTGIGIEQYF. The CDR3 coding sequence is TGTGCCAGCAGTTTAACCGGGATCGGGATCGAGCAGTACTTC.

The rearrangement joins TRBV3-1 to TRBJ2-1; 9 nucleotides line up with TRBD2. CDR1 is LGHDT and CDR2 is YNNKEL in the germline V gene (reference sequence). Trimming at V came to 4 bases and at J to 3 bases, leaving 16 bases not matched to a gene. The CDR3 covers 19 residues. This CDR3 reads CASSPLLGSLAGNYNEQFF. The CDR3 DNA is TGTGCCAGCAGCCCCCTTTTGGGCTCCCTAGCGGGAAACTACAATGAGCAGTTCTTC.

This clonotype was recorded a few times. The chain recombines TRBV27 with TRBJ2-7; TRBD2 might be the D (6 bases). The length of the CDR3 is 16 residues. V was shortened by 5 bases and J by 0 bases, with 17 bases between the two germline ends. Germline CDR1 reads MNHEY; CDR2 reads SMNVEV (reference sequence). CDR3 nucleotides: TGTGCCAGCAGTATCCTCGGGAGCTTGCGCTCCTACGAGCAGTACTTC. It codes for CASSILGSLRSYEQYF.

This clonotype showed up many times. J is TRBJ1-1 and V is TRBV6-6; D gene ambiguous. The CDR3 totals 13 residues. V lost 1 base to trimming and J lost 1 base, with 4 bases between them. Per the germline V gene, CDR1 is MNHNY and CDR2 is SVGAGI (reference sequence). The DNA for the CDR3 is TGTGCCAGCAGTTACTTGGCGAACACTGAAGCTTTCTTT. Its translation: CASSYLANTEAFF.

The table lists this clonotype with a count of one. The chain has TRBV6-2 or TRBV6-3 and TRBJ2-1, with TRBD2 matching 12 bases. V dropped 6 bases and J dropped 6; count of bases not matched to a gene: 6. CDR1 and CDR2 from the germline V gene are MNHEY and SVGEGT. The CDR3 spans 15 residues. The CDR3 DNA follows: TGTGCCAGCAGCCGTAGACTAGCGGGAGCCAATGAGCAGTTCTTC. Its protein is CASSRRLAGANEQFF.

This clonotype was counted a few times. This chain joins TRBV29-1 and TRBJ2-5; perhaps D is TRBD1 or TRBD2 (5 bases each). In germline, CDR1 is SQVTM, CDR2 ANQGSEA. Trimming took off 3 bases at V and 4 bases at J, with 9 bases between the two ends. This CDR3 has 12 amino acids. CDR3 coding DNA: TGCAGCGTTGATCCGGGACGAGAGACCCAGTACTTC. It encodes CSVDPGRETQYF.

This clonotype was seen a handful of times. The chain joins TRBV6-2 or TRBV6-3 to TRBJ1-5; D gene ambiguous. There are 17 residues in the CDR3. With 2 bases removed from V and 5 bases from J, the gap between germline ends came to 19 bases. In germline, CDR1 is MNHEY, CDR2 SVGEGT. The CDR3 DNA follows: TGTGCCAGCAGTTACCTGCCGCGGACGGCCTTTGATCAGCCCCAGCATTTT. Amino acid sequence: CASSYLPRTAFDQPQHF.

In this sample, this clonotype turned up many times. The J gene is TRBJ1-2, the V gene TRBV19, with D unresolved. CDR3 size: 16 residues. The V gene's germline CDR1 is LNHDA and CDR2 SQIVND (reference sequence). Trimming pared 5 bases from V and 0 bases from J, leaving 16 bases between. The CDR3 loop is CASSPPPSRSNYGYTF. CDR3 nucleotide sequence: TGTGCCAGTAGTCCCCCCCCTTCCCGATCTAACTATGGCTACACCTTC.

A few counts support this clonotype. The CDR3 DNA is TGTGCCAGTAGTATGTCAGGGGTTGGCTACACCTTC. Its protein is CASSMSGVGYTF. This sequence joins TRBV19 and TRBJ1-2; tentatively, D is TRBD1 (6 bases). The CDR3 runs 12 residues. V shed 3 bases and J shed 7 bases, with 9 bases lying between them. CDR1 is LNHDA, CDR2 SQIVND, per germline (reference sequence).

This clonotype was picked up a small number of times. The genes are TRBV4-3 and TRBJ2-2; the D gene is possibly TRBD2 (6 bases). CDR1 LGHNA and CDR2 YSLEER come from the germline V gene. Deletions cut 0 bases from V and 5 bases from J, with 13 bases between. There are 16 residues in the CDR3. CDR3 in amino acids: CASSQETGVFTGELFF. The CDR3 nucleotides are TGCGCCAGCAGCCAAGAAACGGGAGTGTTTACCGGGGAGCTGTTTTTT.

At least ten counts were recorded for this clonotype. This chain joins TRBV29-1 and TRBJ2-1, with 8 nucleotides matching TRBD1. Germline V lookup: CDR1 SQVTM, CDR2 ANQGSEA. The CDR3 loop spans 11 amino acids. CDR3 DNA: TGCACCACCCAGGGGGCGAATGAGCAGTTCTTC. This translates into CTTQGANEQFF.

Only a few counts were recorded for this clonotype. CDR3 DNA: TGTGCCAGCCGACAGGGGGTCAATGAGCAGTTCTTC. It is translated as CASRQGVNEQFF. This chain joins TRBV3-1 and TRBJ2-1, with TRBD1 identical over 9 bases. CDR3 length equals 12 residues. The V and J ends lost 8 bases and 6 bases, in that order; junction bases with no gene match: 2. Germline V CDR1 and CDR2: LGHDT, YNNKEL (reference sequence).

The chain has TRBV13 and TRBJ2-5; D not resolved. The V gene's germline CDR1 is PRHDT and CDR2 FYEKMQ (reference sequence). The CDR3 loop spans 13 amino acids. The V gene lost 0 bases and the J gene lost 7 bases, with 9 bases spanning the gap. The CDR3 sequence: CASSLGLDRTQYF. CDR3 DNA: TGTGCCAGCAGCTTAGGCCTGGATCGGACCCAGTACTTC.

This clonotype was detected a few times. V gene TRBV20-1 combines with J gene TRBJ2-2; weak D call: TRBD2 (5 bases). Germline CDR1 DFQATT, CDR2 SNEGSKA (reference sequence). V shed 0 bases and J shed 5 bases, with 16 bases lying between them. The CDR3 has 16 amino acids. The CDR3 nucleotides are TGCAGTGCTAGAGATTCTGGAGCGGTACTTACCGGGGAGCTGTTTTTT. Amino acids: CSARDSGAVLTGELFF.

The J gene is TRBJ1-2, the V gene TRBV6-1; no clear D gene. CDR3 length: 13 residues. V lost 9 bases, J lost 0 bases, and 11 bases lay in between. Germline V gene sequence: CDR1 MNHNS, CDR2 SASEGT. The chain's CDR3 is CASNQVANYGYTF. The CDR3 nucleotides are TGTGCCAGTAATCAGGTAGCTAACTATGGCTACACCTTC.

The table lists this clonotype with many counts. The V call is TRBV5-4, the J call TRBJ2-3; 7 bases map to TRBD2. With V trimmed by 0 bases and J by 5 bases, 3 bases remained unmatched. Germline V gene data show CDR1 as SGHNT and CDR2 as YYREEE (reference sequence). The length of the CDR3 is 14 residues. CDR3: CASSLAGTIDTQYF. The CDR3, as DNA: TGTGCCAGCAGCTTGGCCGGGACTATAGATACGCAGTATTTT.

In its sample, this clonotype was seen many times. The chain employs TRBV20-1 and TRBJ2-3; a possible D gene is TRBD2 (5 bases). The CDR3 runs to 10 residues. Germline lookup yields CDR1 DFQATT and CDR2 SNEGSKA (reference sequence). V dropped 6 bases and J dropped 10 bases, with 11 bases sitting between them. This CDR3 reads CSAGDHPQYF. Here the CDR3 DNA reads TGCAGTGCCGGGGATCATCCGCAGTATTTT.

The J gene is TRBJ1-6, the V gene TRBV5-5, with TRBD1 identical over 7 bases. This CDR3 spans 13 amino acids. Per the germline V gene, CDR1 is SGHKS and CDR2 is YYEKEE (reference sequence). Trimming removed 3 bases from V and 7 bases from J; junction bases left unmatched: 1. CDR3 protein: CASSWDRNSPLHF. CDR3 DNA: TGTGCCAGCAGCTGGGACAGAAATTCACCCCTCCACTTT.

In its sample, this clonotype was seen a few times. This chain connects TRBV7-2 to TRBJ2-1; 15 bases agree with TRBD2. Germline V gene sequence: CDR1 SGHTA, CDR2 FQGNSA. The CDR3 totals 17 residues. Trimming cost V 1 base and J 9 bases; bases outside gene matches: 7. The chain's CDR3 is CASSLGGTSGRLVEQFF. The CDR3 DNA is TGTGCCAGCAGCTTAGGGGGGACTAGCGGGAGGTTAGTTGAGCAGTTCTTC.

This clonotype has more than one count but fewer than ten. The V gene is TRBV24-1, the J gene TRBJ2-2, with D tentatively TRBD2 (6 bases). This CDR3 comprises 16 residues. Trimming removed 1 base from V and 5 bases from J, with 13 bases in between. The V gene's germline CDR1 is KGHDR and CDR2 SFDVKD. This chain's CDR3 is CATSDFAGGGTGELFF. CDR3 DNA sequence: TGTGCCACCAGTGATTTTGCGGGCGGAGGGACCGGGGAGCTGTTTTTT.

V gene TRBV9 combines with J gene TRBJ2-2; a possible D gene is TRBD2 (6 bases). The CDR3 contains 14 residues. The V gene's germline CDR1 is SGDLS and CDR2 YYNGEE. Trimming removed 5 bases at V and 2 bases at J, with 10 bases between. The CDR3 loop reads CASRMAGNTGELFF. DNA for the CDR3: TGTGCCAGCAGAATGGCGGGAAACACCGGGGAGCTGTTTTTT.

This clonotype was counted between two and nine times. The chain employs TRBV27 and TRBJ1-5; 9 positions match TRBD1. Germline CDR1 reads MNHEY; CDR2 reads SMNVEV (reference sequence). J was trimmed by 5 bases and V by 3 bases; bases with no gene match: 11. The CDR3 is 17 amino acids. The CDR3 sequence: CASSFTTGTGPYQPQHF. The DNA for the CDR3 is TGTGCCAGCAGTTTTACGACCGGGACAGGGCCTTATCAGCCCCAGCATTTT.

This chain links TRBV10-3 with TRBJ1-1; 7 nucleotides align to TRBD1. The germline CDR1 and CDR2 sequences are ENHRY and SYGVKD. This CDR3 region has 15 residues. J gave up 2 bases and V 3 bases, and 6 bases lay outside the gene matches. CDR3 loop: CAISDPWTGNTEAFF. The CDR3 DNA reads as TGTGCCATCAGTGACCCATGGACAGGCAACACTGAAGCTTTCTTT.

This clonotype has more than one count but fewer than ten. The V gene is TRBV10-1, the J gene TRBJ2-7, with D possibly called TRBD1 or TRBD2 (5 bases each). Germline V lookup: CDR1 WNHNN, CDR2 SYGVQD (reference sequence). The CDR3 sequence is 13 residues long. V lost 4 bases to trimming and J lost 2 bases, with 9 bases between them. The CDR3 nucleotides read TGCGCCAGCAGTGCCGGGACCACCTACGAGCAGTACTTC. This translates into CASSAGTTYEQYF.